This T cell receptor (beta chain) was documented in a study of T cells in Graves' hyperthyroidism and ophthalmopathy. Study outcomes and limitations: Among clonotypes expanded in thyroid above 0.001, most were also found in blood. Ophthalmopathy was distinguished from stable hyperthyroidism by 13 V-J signatures.

The V gene lost 4 bases and the J gene lost 8 bases, with 11 bases spanning the gap. CDR3 length: 12 residues. Germline V gene sequence: CDR1 SGDLS, CDR2 YYNGEE. Comments on this clonotype: Its antigen remains unidentified.

Among the patients, aged 18 to 65, hyperthyroidism was newly diagnosed and had lasted under 2 months. RNA transcripts served as the template for amplifying TCR beta CDR3 regions. The TCR CDR3 first-round RT-PCR relied on the HTBI primer set. TCRdb used MiXCR to reprocess the multiplex PCR reads, holding one entry per CDR3 protein. Altogether around 340,000 distinct CDR3 sequences are present, approximately 15% being singletons, with the ten largest covering 20% to 25%. The clonotype comes from a woman in her 30s with Graves' hyperthyroidism. The chain combines TRBV9 with TRBJ2-3, with D hard to call. The sample taken for sequencing was blood. For the CDR3, the DNA is TGTGCCAGCAGCACGGCGGTCGGTACGCAGTATTTT. Protein sequence: CASSTAVGTQYF.